This T cell receptor (beta chain) was captured in a study of blood T cell repertoires in COVID-19. Overall study context: The United States, Italy and Spain provided the acute and convalescent COVID-19 samples. Nucleic acid was either cDNA or gDNA, and it came from T cells, B-cell-depleted T cells, or PBMCs.

Here immunoSEQ multiplex PCR was the method, and the copy in TCRdb shows in-frame clones only, minus some. Among fewer than 70,000 clones listed, 78% were seen once. Trimming pared 1 base from V and 4 bases from J, leaving 8 bases between. Germline V gene lookup returns CDR1 LGHNA and CDR2 YSLEER. The CDR3 covers 13 residues. Sequenced input: peripheral blood. The V and J genes are TRBV4-3 and TRBJ2-7, with D unclear. This receptor was taken from a human donor in a cohort sampled during active COVID-19. The CDR3 sequence: CASSQVPEYEQYF. In nucleotides, the CDR3 is TGCGCCAGCAGCCAAGTACCCGAGTACGAGCAGTACTTC.